This TCR beta chain comes out of a study of T cell repertoires in cytomegalovirus infection. Study details: Shared public TCR beta signatures pointed to both CMV infection and a matching HLA type.

Note on this clonotype: Its antigen remains unknown.

V dropped 4 bases and J dropped 4 bases, with 17 bases sitting between them. The CDR3 extends over 15 amino acids. Germline values: CDR1 LGHNA, CDR2 YNFKEQ. Each CDR3 protein gets one entry after TCRdb re-called the reads with MiXCR. The sample holds 300,000 to 400,000 distinct CDR3 sequences, more than 8% seen once. General observations from the study: There were carriers of CMV plus the relevant HLA, and cumulative public TCR beta family frequency identified them. Ex vivo responses were dominated by HLA-C-restricted CMV-specific TCR beta clonotypes.

The chain recombines TRBV4-2 with TRBJ2-7, with a possible D match to TRBD2 (6 bases). This TCR derives from a human donor in good health (CMV status not recorded). Some clones in this sample may be carry-over from other donors' samples. Input material: PBMCs. The CDR3 nucleotides read TGTGCCAGCAGCCCGGCTGCGGGGACGGGGTACGAGCAGTACTTC. It yields the protein CASSPAAGTGYEQYF.